These 24 T cell receptor beta chains came from one sample sequenced in a study of regulatory T cells in long-lasting Graves disease. HTBI primers from iRepertoire and Arm-PCR of CDR3 regions yielded the TCR beta libraries. TCRdb passed the multiplex PCR reads through MiXCR, listing each CDR3 protein once. Among fewer than 650,000 distinct CDR3 sequences listed, under 20% were seen once. Described time point: newly diagnosed GD, antithyroid drugs for less than 3 months. The authors made the TCR library using RNA they extracted from PBMCs. The sample was also reused in another study, on T cells in Graves' hyperthyroidism and ophthalmopathy.

The specimen was peripheral blood mononuclear cells (PBMCs), collected at new diagnosis, from a patient treated with antithyroid drugs. These receptor sequences come from a woman in her twenties or thirties with Graves disease.

This clonotype appeared many times. The chain carries TRBV20-1 and TRBJ2-1, with a possible D match to TRBD2 (6 bases). V lost 5 bases and J lost 6, with 17 bases in between. The CDR3 has 14 residues. CDR1 and CDR2 (germline): DFQATT, SNEGSKA (reference sequence). CDR3 bases: TGCAGTGCTTCACTAGCAACTGGGGCCAATGAGCAGTTCTTC. This codes for CSASLATGANEQFF.

A note on this clonotype: A much more abundant neighbour one base away suggests this may be a read error. V usage is TRBV7-9 and J usage is TRBJ2-5, with unresolved D. V lost 1 base to trimming and J lost 1 base, with 7 bases between them. Looked up from germline, CDR1 is SEHNR and CDR2 is FQNEAQ (reference sequence). This CDR3 contains 14 residues. The CDR3 spells CASSLGVLQETQYF. The CDR3, as DNA: TGTGCCAGCAGCTTAGGCGTACTCCAAGAGACCCAGTACTTC.

This clonotype was counted many times. This chain joins TRBV7-3 and TRBJ2-1; 12 bases map to TRBD2. The CDR3 has 18 residues. V was clipped by 3 bases and J by 8 bases; unmatched bases: 14. In germline, CDR1 is SGHTA, CDR2 FQGTGA. CDR3 residues: CASSLRLAGELGGHEQFF. The CDR3, as DNA: TGTGCCAGCAGCTTGAGACTAGCGGGAGAGCTAGGAGGTCATGAGCAGTTCTTC.

This clonotype has only a few counts. The chain couples TRBV5-4 to TRBJ2-7, with TRBD1 identical over 10 bases. V gave up 5 bases and J gave up 2 bases; unmatched junction bases: 7. This CDR3 is 15 amino acids long. CDR1 and CDR2 from the germline V gene are SGHNT and YYREEE (reference sequence). The CDR3 DNA reads TGTGCCAGCAGGAACCGGGACAGGGGACCCTACGAGCAGTACTTC. Protein sequence: CASRNRDRGPYEQYF.

This clonotype has a count of ten or more. This sequence joins TRBV12-3 or TRBV12-4 and TRBJ2-2; 8 nucleotides align to TRBD2. Trimming removed 4 bases from V and 6 bases from J; junction bases left unmatched: 7. The CDR3 has 15 residues. The CDR3 spells CASSSWREVSGELFF. DNA of the CDR3: TGTGCCAGCAGTTCGTGGCGGGAGGTTTCCGGGGAGCTGTTTTTT.

For this clonotype: At one of its ends the junction is not consistent with the germline gene, which may arise from a read error. V is TRBV10-2 and J is TRBJ2-3, with TRBD1 as a possible D gene (6 bases). This CDR3 has 16 residues. Per the germline V gene, CDR1 is WSHSY and CDR2 is SAAADI. This chain's CDR3 is CASSEGRQVRTDTRYF. For the CDR3, the DNA is TGCGCCAGCAGTGAAGGACGGCAGGTTCGGACAGATACGCGGTATTTT.

This clonotype was seen ten or more times. This chain links TRBV2 with TRBJ2-2; D is unclear. The V and J ends lost 5 bases and 7 bases respectively, with 11 bases between them. The CDR3 covers 13 residues. Germline CDR1 and CDR2: SNHLY and FYNNEI. CDR3: CASSILRFGELFF. The CDR3 coding sequence is TGTGCCAGCAGTATTCTCAGGTTCGGGGAGCTGTTTTTT.

In its sample, this clonotype was seen many times. This chain links TRBV27 with TRBJ1-1, with D maybe TRBD1 (5 bases). The germline V and J ends were trimmed by 4 bases and 6 bases, with 9 bases remaining between them. This CDR3 has 12 amino acids. In germline, CDR1 is MNHEY, CDR2 SMNVEV (reference sequence). The CDR3 reads CASSSRGAEAFF. In DNA, the CDR3 is TGTGCCAGCAGTTCGAGGGGCGCTGAAGCTTTCTTT.

This clonotype was picked up a small number of times. The chain couples TRBV3-1 to TRBJ2-7, with D unclear. The CDR3 is made up of 15 amino acids. V shed 0 bases and J shed 5 bases, with 14 bases lying between them. The germline gives CDR1 LGHDT, CDR2 YNNKEL (reference sequence). The CDR3 loop is CASSQETRRLDEQYF. In DNA, the CDR3 is TGTGCCAGCAGCCAAGAAACCAGGCGTCTGGACGAGCAGTACTTC.

This clonotype was seen only a few times. CDR3 nucleotide sequence: TGCAGTGCTAGAGATCGGGAGGGGATAAATGATTCACCCCTCCACTTT. It encodes CSARDREGINDSPLHF. The V gene is TRBV20-1, the J gene TRBJ1-6, with a tentative D call TRBD1 (5 bases). Germline assignment: CDR1 DFQATT and CDR2 SNEGSKA (reference sequence). Trimming left V 0 bases short and J 8 bases short, with 17 bases between. The CDR3 has 16 residues.

The chain is built from TRBV3-1 and TRBJ2-1; D gene unclear. The CDR3 spans 11 residues. Looked up from germline, CDR1 is LGHDT and CDR2 is YNNKEL (reference sequence). CDR3 DNA sequence: TGTGCTAGGGTGGGTCACAATGAGCAGTTCTTC. This sequence encodes CARVGHNEQFF.

The DNA of the CDR3 is TGTGCCAGCAGTTACTGGGATACGACGTCTAGCACAGATACGCAGTATTTT. Translation: CASSYWDTTSSTDTQYF. The V call is TRBV6-5, the J call TRBJ2-3, with unresolved D. V was shortened by 1 base and J by 0 bases, with 14 bases between the two germline ends. There are 17 residues in the CDR3. Germline values: CDR1 MNHEY, CDR2 SVGAGI.

This clonotype was detected a few times. Likely a read error: the CDR3 ends without its conserved phenylalanine or tryptophan. This chain links TRBV28 with TRBJ1-2; 9 bases agree with TRBD1. The CDR3 has 15 amino acids. Germline lookup yields CDR1 MDHEN and CDR2 SYDVKM. V lost 4 bases, J lost 4 bases, and 7 bases stayed unmatched. In DNA, the CDR3 is TGTGCCAGCAGTTCAGGGACAGGGAACACCTATGGCTACACCTCC. It encodes CASSSGTGNTYGYTS.

V is TRBV19 and J is TRBJ1-5, with 7 bases identical to TRBD1. The V and J ends lost 8 bases and 3 bases, in that order; junction bases with no gene match: 4. The germline V gene has CDR1 LNHDA and CDR2 SQIVND (reference sequence). CDR3 length equals 13 residues. The CDR3 DNA sequence: TGTGCCAGTGCGGGACAGCCCAATCAGCCCCAGCATTTT. Amino acid sequence: CASAGQPNQPQHF.

This clonotype was counted between two and nine times. The chain recombines TRBV5-5 with TRBJ2-7; either TRBD1 or TRBD2 may fit D (5 bases each). This CDR3 spans 14 amino acids. Germline V gene sequence: CDR1 SGHKS, CDR2 YYEKEE (reference sequence). Trimming left V 3 bases short and J 0 bases short, with 10 bases between. Written as DNA, the CDR3 is TGTGCCAGCAGCTGGGGTGGGACCTCCTACGAGCAGTACTTC. This sequence encodes CASSWGGTSYEQYF.

On this clonotype itself: With a much larger clone just one base away, this may be a read error. The chain joins TRBV20-1 to TRBJ2-3; D call uncertain. V lost 3 bases and J 4 bases, leaving 17 bases between the germline ends. In germline, CDR1 is DFQATT, CDR2 SNEGSKA (reference sequence). The CDR3 extends over 15 amino acids. The CDR3 region is CSARAILRGPDTQYF. In nucleotides, the CDR3 is TGCAGTGCTAGGGCGATCTTACGCGGACCAGATACGCAGTATTTT.

The J gene is TRBJ1-3, the V gene TRBV18; TRBD1 might be the D (5 bases). The CDR3 runs to 16 residues. V shed 3 bases and J shed 0 bases, with 12 bases lying between them. Germline CDR1 KGHSH, CDR2 LQKENI. The CDR3 coding sequence is TGTGCCAGCTCACCGAGGGGCCAAAACTCTGGAAACACCATATATTTT. Protein sequence: CASSPRGQNSGNTIYF.

This clonotype has more than one count but fewer than ten. This may be a read error: a much more frequent sequence differs by one nucleotide. The rearrangement links TRBV6-1 to TRBJ2-1; a weak D match, TRBD1 (6 bases). Germline assignment: CDR1 MNHNS and CDR2 SASEGT. Trimming left V 10 bases short and J 0 bases short, with 16 bases between. The CDR3 length is 15 residues. The CDR3 here is CATTHRDNSYNEQFF. The CDR3, as DNA: TGTGCCACCACGCACCGGGACAACTCCTACAATGAGCAGTTCTTC.

This clonotype was observed many times. The chain is built from TRBV20-1 and TRBJ1-5, with 8 bases lining up with TRBD1. CDR3 length: 15 residues. Germline-derived CDR1 and CDR2 are DFQATT and SNEGSKA (reference sequence). V dropped 0 bases and J dropped 6; count of bases not matched to a gene: 7. DNA for the CDR3: TGCAGTGCTAGAGATATCGGGACAGGTCTTCAGCCCCAGCATTTT. This encodes CSARDIGTGLQPQHF.

This clonotype occurred many times. V gene TRBV3-1 combines with J gene TRBJ2-1, with D unclear. Per germline, CDR1 LGHDT and CDR2 YNNKEL (reference sequence). Trimming pared 4 bases from V and 6 bases from J, leaving 16 bases between. The CDR3 is 15 amino acids. This chain's CDR3 is CASSPVIAGFNEQFF. In nucleotides, the CDR3 is TGTGCCAGCAGCCCCGTAATAGCCGGGTTCAATGAGCAGTTCTTC.

The V call is TRBV6-4, the J call TRBJ2-7; D may be TRBD2 (6 bases). The germline V and J ends were trimmed by 4 bases and 4 bases, with 20 bases remaining between them. Germline CDR1 reads MRHNA; CDR2 reads SNTAGT. This CDR3 spans 16 amino acids. The CDR3 nucleotides read TGTGCCAGCAGTGGTACGGGGGTTTGGCCAGATTACGAGCAGTACTTC. Its protein is CASSGTGVWPDYEQYF.

This clonotype came up a few times. The gene calls are TRBV18 and TRBJ1-2; no firm D call. Deletions cut 3 bases from V and 4 bases from J, with 18 bases between. The germline CDR1 and CDR2 sequences are KGHSH and LQKENI. This CDR3 has 16 residues. DNA for the CDR3: TGTGCCAGCTCACCTAGGACCCATGGCGAACTCTATGGCTACACCTTC. The encoded protein is CASSPRTHGELYGYTF.

This clonotype was found a few times. The chain employs TRBV12-3 or TRBV12-4 and TRBJ1-5; no reliable D call. The CDR3 has 16 residues. The V end lost 5 bases, the J end lost 3 bases, and 17 bases lay between the germline ends. CDR3 in amino acids: CASSPRIGGFNQPQHF. DNA of the CDR3: TGTGCCAGCAGTCCGAGGATAGGAGGATTCAATCAGCCCCAGCATTTT.

Many counts were recorded for this clonotype. This rearrangement joins TRBV28 to TRBJ1-2, with D uncertain. Germline V gives CDR1 MDHEN, CDR2 SYDVKM. This CDR3 spans 12 amino acids. The V and J ends lost 8 bases and 4 bases respectively, with 11 bases between them. The CDR3 DNA reads as TGTGCCAGCCGGCGCCAGACCTATGGCTACACCTTC. Translated: CASRRQTYGYTF.